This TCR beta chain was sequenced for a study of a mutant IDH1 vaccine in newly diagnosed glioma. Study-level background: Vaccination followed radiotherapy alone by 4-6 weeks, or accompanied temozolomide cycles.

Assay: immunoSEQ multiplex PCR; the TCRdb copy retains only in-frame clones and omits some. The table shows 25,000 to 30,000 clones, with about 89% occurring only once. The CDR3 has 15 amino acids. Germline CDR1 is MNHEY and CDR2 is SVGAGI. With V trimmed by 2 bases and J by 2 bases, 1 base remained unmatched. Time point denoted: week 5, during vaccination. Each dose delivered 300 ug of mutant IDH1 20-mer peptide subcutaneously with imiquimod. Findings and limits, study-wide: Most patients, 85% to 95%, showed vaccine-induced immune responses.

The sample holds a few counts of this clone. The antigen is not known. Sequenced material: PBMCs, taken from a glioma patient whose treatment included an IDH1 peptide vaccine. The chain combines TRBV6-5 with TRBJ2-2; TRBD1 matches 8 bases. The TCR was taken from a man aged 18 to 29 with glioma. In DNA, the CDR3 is TGTGCCAGCAGTTACGGGACAGGTAACACCGGGGAGCTGTTTTTT. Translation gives CASSYGTGNTGELFF.